The clone carrying this TCR beta chain was seen more than once but under ten times. This record belongs to a study of T-cell reconstitution after alpha-beta-depleted transplantation in children. The V gene lost 11 bases and the J gene lost 0 bases, with 17 bases spanning the gap. The CDR3 spans 15 residues. Researchers prepared the TCRbeta library using unique molecular identifiers, the study reports. TCRdb passed the PCR reads through MiXCR, listing each CDR3 protein once. Of about 540,000 distinct CDR3 sequences listed, around 19% are singletons. The source was PBMCs from the stem cell graft donor, collected from the stem cell graft. The chain joins TRBV12-3 or TRBV12-4 to TRBJ2-4, with D possibly TRBD1 on 6 matching bases. This sequence originates from a human donor who donated a stem cell graft to a child with acute lymphoblastic leukemia. This CDR3 reads CAPRGLLLAKNIQYF. CDR3 nucleotide sequence: TGTGCCCCCAGGGGCCTACTGCTAGCCAAAAACATTCAGTACTTC.